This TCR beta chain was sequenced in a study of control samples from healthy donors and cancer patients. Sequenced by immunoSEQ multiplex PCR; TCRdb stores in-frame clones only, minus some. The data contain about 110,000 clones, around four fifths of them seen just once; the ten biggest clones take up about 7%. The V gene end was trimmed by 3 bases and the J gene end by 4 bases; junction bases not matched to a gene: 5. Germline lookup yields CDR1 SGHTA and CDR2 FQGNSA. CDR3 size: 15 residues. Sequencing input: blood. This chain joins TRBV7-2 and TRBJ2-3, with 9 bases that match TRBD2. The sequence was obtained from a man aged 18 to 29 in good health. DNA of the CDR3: TGTGCCAGCAGCTTGGCGGGGGGGCCGGCAGATACGCAGTATTTT. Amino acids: CASSLAGGPADTQYF.